These T cell receptor beta chains were read from a single sample in a study of control samples from healthy donors and cancer patients. Sequencing used immunoSEQ multiplex PCR; TCRdb keeps in-frame clones, though not all of them. This repertoire shows 120,000 to 150,000 clones, about 90% found once; its top ten account for under 9%. The sequenced material came from blood. The receptors here all came from a man aged 18-30 years in good health. The CDR3 runs from the conserved cysteine through the conserved F or W. The order of the fields is J gene, D gene, V gene, clone size, CDR3 protein, CDR3 DNA. The D gene is left open where the match is weak. Only part of the rows carry a size: once, few, many, or a class if the clone is expanded.

j_gene: TRBJ1-1; d_gene: TRBD1; v_gene: TRBV9; abundance: NA; CDR3aa: CASSSGQGTFSTEAFF; CDR3nt: TGTGCCAGCAGCTCGGGACAGGGGACGTTCAGCACTGAAGCTTTCTTT
j_gene: TRBJ1-5; d_gene: TRBD1; v_gene: TRBV19; abundance: NA; CDR3aa: CASRASRTGRNQPQHF; CDR3nt: TGTGCCAGTAGAGCATCAAGGACAGGGCGAAATCAGCCCCAGCATTTT
j_gene: TRBJ2-7; d_gene: NA; v_gene: TRBV9; abundance: few; CDR3aa: CASSVGVGVYEQYF; CDR3nt: TGTGCCAGCAGCGTAGGCGTGGGGGTCTACGAGCAGTACTTC
j_gene: TRBJ2-2; d_gene: NA; v_gene: TRBV5-7; abundance: NA; CDR3aa: CASSFSKNTGELFF; CDR3nt: TGTGCCAGCAGCTTCTCAAAAAACACCGGGGAGCTGTTTTTT
j_gene: TRBJ2-2; d_gene: TRBD1; v_gene: TRBV6-5; abundance: NA; CDR3aa: CASSGTANTGELFF; CDR3nt: TGTGCCAGCAGCGGGACAGCCAACACCGGGGAGCTGTTTTTT
j_gene: TRBJ1-2; d_gene: TRBD1; v_gene: TRBV5-1; abundance: NA; CDR3aa: CASSSGQGPYGYTF; CDR3nt: TGCGCCAGCAGCTCTGGACAGGGCCCCTATGGCTACACCTTC
j_gene: TRBJ2-7; d_gene: NA; v_gene: TRBV11-2; abundance: NA; CDR3aa: CASSFRGTTYEQYF; CDR3nt: TGTGCCAGCAGCTTCCGAGGGACCACCTACGAGCAGTACTTC
j_gene: TRBJ1-1; d_gene: NA; v_gene: TRBV6-5; abundance: NA; CDR3aa: CASSYPGQGENTEAFF; CDR3nt: TGTGCCAGCAGTTACCCTGGGCAGGGCGAGAACACTGAAGCTTTCTTT
j_gene: TRBJ2-3; d_gene: TRBD2; v_gene: TRBV24-1; abundance: NA; CDR3aa: CATSDGLAGGHGTDTQYF; CDR3nt: TGTGCCACCAGTGATGGACTAGCGGGGGGGCATGGCACAGATACGCAGTATTTT
j_gene: TRBJ1-3; d_gene: NA; v_gene: TRBV7-2; abundance: once; CDR3aa: CASSPGASGNTIYF; CDR3nt: TGTGCCAGCAGCCCGGGGGCCTCTGGAAACACCATATATTTT
j_gene: TRBJ2-7; d_gene: NA; v_gene: TRBV5-6; abundance: once; CDR3aa: CASSEGYEQYF; CDR3nt: TGTGCCAGCAGCGAGGGGTACGAGCAGTACTTC
j_gene: TRBJ1-2; d_gene: TRBD1; v_gene: TRBV27; abundance: NA; CDR3aa: CASSSPGQTNYGYTF; CDR3nt: TGTGCCAGCAGTTCTCCGGGACAGACCAACTATGGCTACACCTTC
j_gene: TRBJ2-7; d_gene: NA; v_gene: TRBV6-1; abundance: NA; CDR3aa: CASSDSWSDRKDYEQYF; CDR3nt: TGTGCCAGCAGTGACAGTTGGTCGGACAGAAAAGATTACGAGCAGTACTTC
j_gene: TRBJ2-5; d_gene: NA; v_gene: TRBV10-1; abundance: NA; CDR3aa: CASSESGSSQETQYF; CDR3nt: TGCGCCAGCAGTGAGTCAGGATCGAGCCAAGAGACCCAGTACTTC
j_gene: TRBJ2-1; d_gene: TRBD1; v_gene: TRBV19; abundance: NA; CDR3aa: CASSTGTGKAEQFF; CDR3nt: TGTGCCAGTAGTACGGGGACAGGGAAAGCAGAGCAGTTCTTC
j_gene: TRBJ1-1; d_gene: NA; v_gene: TRBV29-1; abundance: NA; CDR3aa: CSVGDAGVTEAFF; CDR3nt: TGCAGCGTTGGGGATGCAGGGGTGACTGAAGCTTTCTTT
j_gene: TRBJ2-1; d_gene: TRBD1; v_gene: TRBV7-9; abundance: NA; CDR3aa: CASSAGTGVTYNEQFF; CDR3nt: TGTGCCAGCAGCGCCGGGACAGGGGTTACCTACAATGAGCAGTTCTTC
j_gene: TRBJ2-5; d_gene: NA; v_gene: TRBV9; abundance: few; CDR3aa: CASSAGPLQETQYF; CDR3nt: TGTGCCAGCAGCGCCGGGCCCCTCCAAGAGACCCAGTACTTC
j_gene: TRBJ2-6; d_gene: NA; v_gene: TRBV5-1; abundance: NA; CDR3aa: CASSLAAGDGANVLTF; CDR3nt: TGCGCCAGCAGCTTGGCCGCAGGGGATGGGGCCAACGTCCTGACTTTC
j_gene: TRBJ2-3; d_gene: TRBD2; v_gene: TRBV3-1/TRBV3-2; abundance: NA; CDR3aa: CASSQTSGGNTDTQYF; CDR3nt: TGTGCCAGCAGCCAGACTAGCGGGGGGAACACAGATACGCAGTATTTT
j_gene: TRBJ1-6; d_gene: NA; v_gene: TRBV7-2; abundance: once; CDR3aa: CASSFGVNNSPLHF; CDR3nt: TGTGCCAGCAGCTTTGGAGTAAATAATTCACCCCTCCACTTT
j_gene: TRBJ1-6; d_gene: NA; v_gene: TRBV6-5; abundance: NA; CDR3aa: CASSYSPPSYNSPLHF; CDR3nt: TGTGCCAGCAGTTACTCTCCCCCCTCCTATAATTCACCCCTCCACTTT
j_gene: TRBJ1-4; d_gene: NA; v_gene: TRBV5-1; abundance: NA; CDR3aa: CASSNTDEGLFF; CDR3nt: TGCGCCAGCAGCAATACCGACGAGGGGCTGTTTTTT
j_gene: TRBJ1-3; d_gene: NA; v_gene: TRBV4-3; abundance: NA; CDR3aa: CASSRGTSSGNTIYF; CDR3nt: TGCGCCAGCAGCCGGGGCACGAGCTCTGGAAACACCATATATTTT
j_gene: TRBJ1-1; d_gene: NA; v_gene: TRBV28; abundance: NA; CDR3aa: CASSPGPPGTEAFF; CDR3nt: TGTGCCAGCAGTCCAGGGCCCCCCGGGACTGAAGCTTTCTTT
j_gene: TRBJ2-1; d_gene: NA; v_gene: TRBV6-2/TRBV6-3; abundance: NA; CDR3aa: CASSWTTSYNEQFF; CDR3nt: TGTGCCAGCAGTTGGACGACTAGCTACAATGAGCAGTTCTTC
j_gene: TRBJ1-2; d_gene: NA; v_gene: TRBV6-2/TRBV6-3; abundance: NA; CDR3aa: CASSYSEPLRGVYGYTF; CDR3nt: TGTGCCAGCAGTTACTCGGAACCACTCCGAGGGGTCTATGGCTACACCTTC
j_gene: TRBJ2-7; d_gene: TRBD2; v_gene: TRBV6-6; abundance: NA; CDR3aa: CASSYSRTSYEQYF; CDR3nt: TGTGCCAGCAGTTACTCTAGGACTAGCTACGAGCAGTACTTC
j_gene: TRBJ2-2; d_gene: NA; v_gene: TRBV2; abundance: NA; CDR3aa: CASSEAGGPVGELFF; CDR3nt: TGTGCCAGCAGTGAAGCGGGGGGGCCTGTCGGGGAGCTGTTTTTT
j_gene: TRBJ2-5; d_gene: TRBD2; v_gene: TRBV5-5; abundance: NA; CDR3aa: CASSPGLAGGQETQYF; CDR3nt: TGTGCCAGCAGCCCGGGACTAGCGGGGGGCCAAGAGACCCAGTACTTC
j_gene: TRBJ2-3; d_gene: NA; v_gene: TRBV12-3/TRBV12-4; abundance: once; CDR3aa: CASSWGGTDTQYF; CDR3nt: TGTGCCAGCAGTTGGGGCGGGACGGATACGCAGTATTTT
j_gene: TRBJ1-6; d_gene: NA; v_gene: TRBV27; abundance: NA; CDR3aa: CASSSPGPNSPLHF; CDR3nt: TGTGCCAGCAGTTCCCCGGGGCCCAATTCACCCCTCCACTTT
j_gene: TRBJ2-3; d_gene: NA; v_gene: TRBV9; abundance: NA; CDR3aa: CASSGTGTASTQYF; CDR3nt: TGTGCCAGCAGCGGAACCGGGACCGCTTCGACGCAGTATTTT
j_gene: TRBJ1-1; d_gene: NA; v_gene: TRBV12-3/TRBV12-4; abundance: NA; CDR3aa: CASSSPTDPEAFF; CDR3nt: TGTGCCAGCAGTTCCCCGACAGATCCTGAAGCTTTCTTT
j_gene: TRBJ1-5; d_gene: TRBD1; v_gene: TRBV4-1; abundance: NA; CDR3aa: CASSRQGDRGYEDQHF; CDR3nt: TGCGCCAGCAGCCGTCAGGGGGACAGGGGGTACGAGGACCAGCATTTT
j_gene: TRBJ1-2; d_gene: TRBD1; v_gene: TRBV3-1/TRBV3-2; abundance: NA; CDR3aa: CASSQLPGQSYGYTF; CDR3nt: TGTGCCAGCAGCCAGCTACCGGGACAGAGTTATGGCTACACCTTC
j_gene: TRBJ1-2; d_gene: NA; v_gene: TRBV6-2/TRBV6-3; abundance: NA; CDR3aa: CASSLSGDTSNYGYTF; CDR3nt: TGTGCCAGCAGCCTCTCTGGGGACACAAGTAACTATGGCTACACCTTC
j_gene: TRBJ1-1; d_gene: TRBD1; v_gene: TRBV18; abundance: NA; CDR3aa: CASSPYTGALEAFF; CDR3nt: TGTGCCAGCTCACCCTATACAGGGGCACTTGAAGCTTTCTTT
j_gene: TRBJ2-1; d_gene: TRBD1; v_gene: TRBV5-1; abundance: NA; CDR3aa: CASSLAEGGLVNEQFF; CDR3nt: TGCGCCAGCAGCTTGGCCGAAGGGGGCCTTGTCAATGAGCAGTTCTTC
j_gene: TRBJ2-5; d_gene: NA; v_gene: TRBV19; abundance: NA; CDR3aa: CASSIGGGETQYF; CDR3nt: TGTGCCAGTAGTATAGGGGGAGGAGAGACCCAGTACTTC
j_gene: TRBJ1-4; d_gene: TRBD1; v_gene: TRBV25-1; abundance: NA; CDR3aa: CASSNRGVEKLFF; CDR3nt: TGTGCCAGCAGCAACAGGGGAGTAGAAAAACTGTTTTTT
j_gene: TRBJ2-7; d_gene: TRBD1; v_gene: TRBV2; abundance: NA; CDR3aa: CASSRDRDIYEQYF; CDR3nt: TGTGCCAGCAGCCGGGACAGGGACATCTACGAGCAGTACTTC